Reported below is one T cell receptor beta chain. The data belong to a study of blood T cell repertoires in COVID-19. Clones were read by immunoSEQ multiplex PCR, and TCRdb kept only the in-frame ones, dropping some. This table holds about 280,000 clones, approximately 82% found once. This CDR3 comprises 16 residues. Germline CDR1 MNHEY, CDR2 SMNVEV (reference sequence). Losses at the gene ends were 6 bases for V and 7 bases for J; bases not matched to a gene: 11. The sample was PBMCs or T cells enriched from blood (not recorded which). This sequence was found in a man in his forties who had been exposed to COVID-19. This chain connects TRBV27 to TRBJ1-6, with TRBD1 matching 8 bases. The CDR3 nucleotides are TGTGCCAGCAGAACTGGGACAGGCGGTCCCAATTCACCCCTCCACTTT. Translating gives CASRTGTGGPNSPLHF.